The clone carrying this TCR beta chain was observed a few times. The germline gives CDR1 LGHDT, CDR2 YNNKEL (reference sequence). V was pared by 0 bases and J by 2 bases, with 11 bases of the junction left unmatched. CDR3 length equals 18 residues. The record originates from a study of blood T cells in healthy people across ages. The use of a sample-barcoded 5' primer and a J-beta primer mix characterized a second PCR of roughly 6 to 11 cycles. TCRdb fed the 5' RACE reads into MiXCR, producing one record per CDR3 protein. The table includes 850,000 to 1,000,000 distinct CDR3 sequences, about 48% detected once.

The sample comprised blood. J is TRBJ2-3 and V is TRBV3-1; 7 bases match TRBD1. The receptor was isolated from a young man in good health. The CDR3 spells CASSQDQRGLSDTDTQYF. The CDR3 nucleotides read TGTGCCAGCAGCCAAGACCAAAGGGGGCTCTCGGACACAGATACGCAGTATTTT.